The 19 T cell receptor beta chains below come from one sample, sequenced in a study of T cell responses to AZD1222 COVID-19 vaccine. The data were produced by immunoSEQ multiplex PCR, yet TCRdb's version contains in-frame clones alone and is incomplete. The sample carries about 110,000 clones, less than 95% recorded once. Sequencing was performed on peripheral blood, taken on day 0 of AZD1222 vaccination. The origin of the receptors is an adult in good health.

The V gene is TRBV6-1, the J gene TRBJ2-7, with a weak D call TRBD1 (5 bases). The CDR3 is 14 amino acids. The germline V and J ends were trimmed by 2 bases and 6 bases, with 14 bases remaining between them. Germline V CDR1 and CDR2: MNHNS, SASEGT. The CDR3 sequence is CASSEYRQGGEQYF. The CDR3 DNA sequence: TGTGCCAGCAGTGAATACCGGCAGGGTGGCGAGCAGTACTTC.

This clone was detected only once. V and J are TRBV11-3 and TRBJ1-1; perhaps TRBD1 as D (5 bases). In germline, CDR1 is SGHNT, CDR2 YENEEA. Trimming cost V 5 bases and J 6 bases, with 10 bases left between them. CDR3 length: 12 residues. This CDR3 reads CASSPGSPEAFF. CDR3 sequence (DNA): TGTGCCAGCAGCCCAGGGAGTCCTGAAGCTTTCTTT. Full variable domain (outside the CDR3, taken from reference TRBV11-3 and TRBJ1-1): EAGVVQSPRYKIIEKKQPVAFWCNPISGHNTLYWYLQNLGQGPELLIRYENEEAVDDSQLPKDRFSAERLKGVDSTLKIQPAELGDSAVYLCASSPGSPEAFFGQGTRLTVV.

As DNA, the CDR3 is TGTGCCAGCAGCTACTTTCAGGATACTGAAGCTTTCTTT. Its translation is CASSYFQDTEAFF. The chain combines TRBV7-3 with TRBJ1-1; D is undetermined. The CDR3 loop spans 13 amino acids. Trimming took off 4 bases at V and 5 bases at J, with 11 bases between the two ends. Per germline, CDR1 SGHTA and CDR2 FQGTGA.

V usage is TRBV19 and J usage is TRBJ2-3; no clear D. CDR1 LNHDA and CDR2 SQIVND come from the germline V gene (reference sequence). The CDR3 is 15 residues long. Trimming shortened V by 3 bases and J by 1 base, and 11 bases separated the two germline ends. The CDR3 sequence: CASSMSSSGTDTQYF. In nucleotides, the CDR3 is TGTGCCAGTAGTATGAGTTCCTCCGGCACAGATACGCAGTATTTT.

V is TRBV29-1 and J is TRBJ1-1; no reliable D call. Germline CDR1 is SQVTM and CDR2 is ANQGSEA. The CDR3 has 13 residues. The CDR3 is CTISLSGYTEAFF. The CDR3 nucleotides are TGCACCATCTCTTTGTCGGGGTACACTGAAGCTTTCTTT.

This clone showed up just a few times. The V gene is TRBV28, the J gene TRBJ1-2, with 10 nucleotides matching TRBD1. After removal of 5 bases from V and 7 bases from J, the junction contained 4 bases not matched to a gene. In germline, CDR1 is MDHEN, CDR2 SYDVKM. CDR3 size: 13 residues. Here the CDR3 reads CASSTGTGAGYTF. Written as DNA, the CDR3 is TGTGCCAGCAGTACCGGGACAGGGGCTGGCTACACCTTC.

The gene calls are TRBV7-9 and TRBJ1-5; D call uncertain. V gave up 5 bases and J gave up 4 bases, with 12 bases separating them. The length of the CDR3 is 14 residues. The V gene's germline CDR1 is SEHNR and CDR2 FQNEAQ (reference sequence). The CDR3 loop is CASSPSSLNQPQHF. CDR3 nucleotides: TGTGCCAGCAGCCCTAGCTCCCTTAATCAGCCCCAGCATTTT.

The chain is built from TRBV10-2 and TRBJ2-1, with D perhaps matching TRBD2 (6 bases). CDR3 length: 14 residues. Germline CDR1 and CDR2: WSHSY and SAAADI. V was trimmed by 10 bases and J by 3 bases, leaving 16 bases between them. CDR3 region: CATLVRRGYNEQFF. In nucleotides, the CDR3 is TGCGCCACCCTGGTCAGGCGGGGCTACAATGAGCAGTTCTTC.

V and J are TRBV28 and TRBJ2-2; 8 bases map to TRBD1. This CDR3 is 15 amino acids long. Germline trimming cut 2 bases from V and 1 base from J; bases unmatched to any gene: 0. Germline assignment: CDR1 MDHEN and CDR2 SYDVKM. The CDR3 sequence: CASSLGTGNTGELFF. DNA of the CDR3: TGTGCCAGCAGTTTAGGGACAGGGAACACCGGGGAGCTGTTTTTT.

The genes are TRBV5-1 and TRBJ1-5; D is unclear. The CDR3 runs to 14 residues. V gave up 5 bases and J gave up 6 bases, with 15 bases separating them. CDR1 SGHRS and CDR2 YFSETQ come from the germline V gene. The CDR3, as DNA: TGCGCCAGCAGGCCAAACCCAGGAGGTCAGCCCCAGCATTTT. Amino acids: CASRPNPGGQPQHF. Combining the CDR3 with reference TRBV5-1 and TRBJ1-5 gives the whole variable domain KAGVTQTPRYLIKTRGQQVTLSCSPISGHRSVSWYQQTPGQGLQFLFEYFSETQRNKGNFPGRFSGRQFSNSRSEMNVSTLELGDSALYLCASRPNPGGQPQHFGDGTRLSIL.

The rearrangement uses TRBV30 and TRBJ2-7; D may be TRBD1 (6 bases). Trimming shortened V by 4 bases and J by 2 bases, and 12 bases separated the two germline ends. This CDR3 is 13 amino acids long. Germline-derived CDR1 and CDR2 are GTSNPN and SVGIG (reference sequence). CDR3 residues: CAWMPAGAYEQYF. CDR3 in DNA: TGTGCCTGGATGCCAGCAGGGGCCTACGAGCAGTACTTC. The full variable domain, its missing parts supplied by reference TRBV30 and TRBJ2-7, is SQTIHQWPATLVQPVGSPLSLECTVEGTSNPNLYWYRQAAGRGLQLLFYSVGIGQISSEVPQNLSASRPQDRQFILSSKKLLLSDSGFYLCAWMPAGAYEQYFGPGTRLTVT.

CDR3 nucleotide sequence: TGTGCCAGCAGTGAAAGGAGACAGGGAAACACCGGGGAGCTGTTTTTT. Translated: CASSERRQGNTGELFF. The rearrangement uses TRBV2 and TRBJ2-2; 7 bases align to TRBD1. The germline CDR1 and CDR2 sequences are SNHLY and FYNNEI. The CDR3 has 16 amino acids. Unmatched junction bases numbered 5, after V lost 2 bases and J lost 2 bases. The whole variable domain, filled in from reference TRBV2 and TRBJ2-2, reads EPEVTQTPSHQVTQMGQEVILRCVPISNHLYFYWYRQILGQKVEFLVSFYNNEISEKSEIFDDQFSVERPDGSNFTLKIRSTKLEDSAMYFCASSERRQGNTGELFFGEGSRLTVL.

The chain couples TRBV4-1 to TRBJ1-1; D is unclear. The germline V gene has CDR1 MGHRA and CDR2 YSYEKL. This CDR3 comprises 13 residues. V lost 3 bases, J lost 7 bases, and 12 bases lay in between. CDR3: CASSQDLRVEAFF. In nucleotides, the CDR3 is TGCGCCAGCAGCCAGGATTTGAGGGTTGAAGCTTTCTTT.

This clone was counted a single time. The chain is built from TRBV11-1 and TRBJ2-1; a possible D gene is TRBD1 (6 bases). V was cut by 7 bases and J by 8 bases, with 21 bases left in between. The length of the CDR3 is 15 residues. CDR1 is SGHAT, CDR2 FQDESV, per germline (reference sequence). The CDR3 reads CASTNRDTRVDEQFF. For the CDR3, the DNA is TGTGCCAGCACCAACCGGGACACGCGAGTAGATGAGCAGTTCTTC.

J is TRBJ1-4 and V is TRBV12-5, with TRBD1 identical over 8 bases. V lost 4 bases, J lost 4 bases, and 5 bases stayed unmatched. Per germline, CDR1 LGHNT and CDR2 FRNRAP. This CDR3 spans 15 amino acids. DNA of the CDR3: TGTGCTAGTGGTTCCTCGACAGGGGTTAATGAAAAACTGTTTTTT. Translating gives CASGSSTGVNEKLFF.

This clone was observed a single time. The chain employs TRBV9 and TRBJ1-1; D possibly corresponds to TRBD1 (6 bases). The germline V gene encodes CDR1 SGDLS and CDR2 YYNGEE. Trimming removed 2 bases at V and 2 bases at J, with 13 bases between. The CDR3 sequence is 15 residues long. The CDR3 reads CASSVWRDINTEAFF. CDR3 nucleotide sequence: TGTGCCAGCAGCGTCTGGCGGGACATAAACACTGAAGCTTTCTTT.

CDR3 coding DNA: TGTGCCAGCAGCTTGGGTGGTCAGCCCCAGCATTTT. Its translation: CASSLGGQPQHF. The chain joins TRBV13 to TRBJ1-5; unclear D gene. Germline CDR1 is PRHDT and CDR2 is FYEKMQ (reference sequence). With 3 bases removed from V and 6 bases from J, the gap between germline ends came to 6 bases. CDR3 size: 12 residues.

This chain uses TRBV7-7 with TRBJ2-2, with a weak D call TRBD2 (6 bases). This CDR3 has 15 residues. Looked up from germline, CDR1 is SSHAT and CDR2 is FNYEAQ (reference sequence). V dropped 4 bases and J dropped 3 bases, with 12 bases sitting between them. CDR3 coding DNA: TGTGCCAGCAGCTCCGCGGGATTGGACACCGGGGAGCTGTTTTTT. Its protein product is CASSSAGLDTGELFF.

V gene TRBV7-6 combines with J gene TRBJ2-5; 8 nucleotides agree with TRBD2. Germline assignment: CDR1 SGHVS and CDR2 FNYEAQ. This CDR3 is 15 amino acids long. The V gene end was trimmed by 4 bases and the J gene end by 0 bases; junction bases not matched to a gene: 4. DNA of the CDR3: TGTGCCAGCAGCTATTCTAGCGGGTACCAAGAGACCCAGTACTTC. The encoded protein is CASSYSSGYQETQYF.